This T cell receptor (beta chain) stems from a study of T cell responses to AZD1222 COVID-19 vaccine. Measured with immunoSEQ multiplex PCR; TCRdb has only the in-frame clones, and not every one. The repertoire includes some 96,000 clones, about 89% of them detected once, and over 2% sits in the top ten. The CDR3 is made up of 16 amino acids. Germline CDR1 is MDHEN and CDR2 is SYDVKM. V was shortened by 0 bases and J by 7 bases, with 15 bases between the two germline ends. Source: peripheral blood, taken on day 0 of AZD1222 vaccination. The clonotype comes from an adult in good health. The chain is built from TRBV28 and TRBJ1-4; possible D gene TRBD1, 5 bases. This chain's CDR3 is CASSLWAGSVSEKLFF. In nucleotides, the CDR3 is TGTGCCAGCAGTTTATGGGCAGGGTCGGTGTCTGAAAAACTGTTTTTT.